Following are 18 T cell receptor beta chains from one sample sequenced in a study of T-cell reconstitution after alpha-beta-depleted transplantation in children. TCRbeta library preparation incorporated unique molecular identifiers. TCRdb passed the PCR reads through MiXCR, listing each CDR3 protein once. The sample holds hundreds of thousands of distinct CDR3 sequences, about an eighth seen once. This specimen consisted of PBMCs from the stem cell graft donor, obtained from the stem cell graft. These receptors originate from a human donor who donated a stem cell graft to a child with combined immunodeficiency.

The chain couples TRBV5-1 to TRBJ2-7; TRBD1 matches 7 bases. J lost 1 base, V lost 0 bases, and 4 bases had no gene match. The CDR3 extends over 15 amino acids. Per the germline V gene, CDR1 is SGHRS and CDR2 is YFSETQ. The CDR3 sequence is CASSLAPQGSYEQYF. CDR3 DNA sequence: TGCGCCAGCAGCTTGGCCCCACAGGGGTCCTACGAGCAGTACTTC.

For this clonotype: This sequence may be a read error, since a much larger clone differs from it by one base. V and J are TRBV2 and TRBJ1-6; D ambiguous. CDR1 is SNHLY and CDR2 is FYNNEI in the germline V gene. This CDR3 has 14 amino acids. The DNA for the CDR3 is TGTTCCAGCCGTCCGTTAGGGTCTTCTTCACCCCTCCACTTT. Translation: CSSRPLGSSSPLHF.

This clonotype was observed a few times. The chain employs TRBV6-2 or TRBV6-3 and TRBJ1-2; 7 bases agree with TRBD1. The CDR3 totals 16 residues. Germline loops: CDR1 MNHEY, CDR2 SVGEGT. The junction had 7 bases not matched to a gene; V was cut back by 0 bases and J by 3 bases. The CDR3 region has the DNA TGTGCCAGCAGTTACTCGCGGACAGGAGAGGACTATGGCTACACCTTC. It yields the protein CASSYSRTGEDYGYTF.

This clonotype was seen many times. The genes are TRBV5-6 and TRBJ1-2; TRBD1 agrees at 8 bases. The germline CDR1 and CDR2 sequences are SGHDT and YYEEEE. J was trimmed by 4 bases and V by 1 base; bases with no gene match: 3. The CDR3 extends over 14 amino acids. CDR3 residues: CASSLSGTGYGYTF. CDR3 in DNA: TGTGCCAGCAGCTTGAGTGGGACAGGCTATGGCTACACCTTC.

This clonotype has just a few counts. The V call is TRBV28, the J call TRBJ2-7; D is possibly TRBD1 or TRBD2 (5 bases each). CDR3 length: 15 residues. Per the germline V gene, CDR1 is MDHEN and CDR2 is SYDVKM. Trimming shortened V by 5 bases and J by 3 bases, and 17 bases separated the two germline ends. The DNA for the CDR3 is TGTGCCAGCAGTCTAACGACCGGGACCGACTACGAGCAGTACTTC. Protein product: CASSLTTGTDYEQYF.

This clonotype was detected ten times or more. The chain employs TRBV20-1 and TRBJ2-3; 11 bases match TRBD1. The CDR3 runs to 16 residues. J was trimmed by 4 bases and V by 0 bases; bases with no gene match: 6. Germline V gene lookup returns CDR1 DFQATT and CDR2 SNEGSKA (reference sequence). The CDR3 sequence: CSARDRTGGASDTQYF. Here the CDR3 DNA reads TGCAGTGCTAGAGATCGGACAGGGGGCGCATCAGATACGCAGTATTTT.

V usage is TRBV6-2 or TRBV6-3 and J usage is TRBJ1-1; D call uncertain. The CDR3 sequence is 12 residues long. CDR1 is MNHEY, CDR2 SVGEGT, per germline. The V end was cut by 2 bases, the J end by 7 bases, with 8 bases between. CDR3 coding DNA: TGTGCCAGCAGTTACGGTGAGGATGAAGCTTTCTTT. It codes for CASSYGEDEAFF.

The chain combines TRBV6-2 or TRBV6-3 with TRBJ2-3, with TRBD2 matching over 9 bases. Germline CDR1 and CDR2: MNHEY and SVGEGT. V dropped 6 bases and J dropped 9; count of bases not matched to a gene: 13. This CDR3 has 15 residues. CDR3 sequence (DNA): TGTGCCAGCAGCCCCTTCCGAGCGGGAGGAGGAACGCAGTATTTT. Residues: CASSPFRAGGGTQYF.

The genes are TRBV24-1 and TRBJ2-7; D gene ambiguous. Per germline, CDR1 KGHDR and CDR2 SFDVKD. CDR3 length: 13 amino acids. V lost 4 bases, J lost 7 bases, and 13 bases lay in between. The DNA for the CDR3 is TGTGCCACCAGTGAACCAAACGAGAGAGAGCAGTACTTC. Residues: CATSEPNEREQYF.

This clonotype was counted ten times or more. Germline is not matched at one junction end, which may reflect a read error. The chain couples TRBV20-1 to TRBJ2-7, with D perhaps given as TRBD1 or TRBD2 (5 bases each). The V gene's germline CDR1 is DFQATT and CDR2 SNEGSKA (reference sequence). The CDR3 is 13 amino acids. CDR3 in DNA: TGCAGTGCGAGAGGGACCACTACCTACGAGCAGTACTTC. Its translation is CSARGTTTYEQYF.

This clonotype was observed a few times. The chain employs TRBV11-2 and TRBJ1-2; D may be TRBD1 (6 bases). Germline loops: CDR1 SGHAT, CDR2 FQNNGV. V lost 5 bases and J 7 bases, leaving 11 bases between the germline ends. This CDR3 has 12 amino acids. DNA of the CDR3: TGTGCCAGCAGCCCCTTAGGGGGTGGCTACACCTTC. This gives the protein CASSPLGGGYTF.

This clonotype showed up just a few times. The CDR3 is CASSSAGTGLDEQYF. The CDR3 DNA reads TGCGCCAGCAGCTCGGCCGGCACAGGGTTGGACGAGCAGTACTTC. This chain links TRBV5-1 with TRBJ2-7, with D maybe TRBD1 (6 bases). Per germline, CDR1 SGHRS and CDR2 YFSETQ. Trimming shortened V by 3 bases and J by 5 bases, and 18 bases separated the two germline ends. The CDR3 has 15 residues.

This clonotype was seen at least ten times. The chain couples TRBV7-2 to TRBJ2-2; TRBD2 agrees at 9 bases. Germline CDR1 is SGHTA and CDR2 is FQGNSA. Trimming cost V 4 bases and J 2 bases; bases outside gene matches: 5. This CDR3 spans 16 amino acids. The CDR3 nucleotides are TGTGCCAGCAGCTCGCGGGGGGGCACCAACACCGGGGAGCTGTTTTTT. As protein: CASSSRGGTNTGELFF.

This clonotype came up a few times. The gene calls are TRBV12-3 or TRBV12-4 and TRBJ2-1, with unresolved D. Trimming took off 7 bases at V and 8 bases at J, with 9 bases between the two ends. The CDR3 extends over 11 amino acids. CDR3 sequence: CASKALDEQFF. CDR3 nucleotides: TGTGCCAGCAAGGCCCTCGATGAGCAGTTCTTC.

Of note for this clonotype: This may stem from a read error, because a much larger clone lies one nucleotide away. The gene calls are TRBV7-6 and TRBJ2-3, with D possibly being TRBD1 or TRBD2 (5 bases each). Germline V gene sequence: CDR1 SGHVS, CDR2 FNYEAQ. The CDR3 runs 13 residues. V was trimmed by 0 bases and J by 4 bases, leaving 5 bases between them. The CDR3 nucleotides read TGTGCCAGCAGCTTAGCGGGACCAGATACGCAGTATTTT. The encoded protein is CASSLAGPDTQYF.

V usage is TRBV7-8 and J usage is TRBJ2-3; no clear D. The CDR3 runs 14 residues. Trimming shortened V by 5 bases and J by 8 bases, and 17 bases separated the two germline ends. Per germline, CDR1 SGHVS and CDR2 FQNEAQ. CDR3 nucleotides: TGTGCCAGCAGCACCCCCAGGTCCCCTGGTACGCAGTATTTT. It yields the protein CASSTPRSPGTQYF.

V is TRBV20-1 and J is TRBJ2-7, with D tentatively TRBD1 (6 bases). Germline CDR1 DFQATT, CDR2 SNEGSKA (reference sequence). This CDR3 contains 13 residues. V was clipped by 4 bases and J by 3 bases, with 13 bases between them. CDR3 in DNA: TGCAGTGCTATCTCAGGGGAAGACTACGAGCAGTACTTC. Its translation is CSAISGEDYEQYF.

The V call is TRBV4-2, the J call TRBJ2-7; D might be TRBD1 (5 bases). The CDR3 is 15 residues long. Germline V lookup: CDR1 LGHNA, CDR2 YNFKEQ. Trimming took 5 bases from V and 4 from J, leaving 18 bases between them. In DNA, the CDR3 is TGTGCCAGCAGCTACTTTCAGGGAACTGGATACGAGCAGTACTTC. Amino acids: CASSYFQGTGYEQYF.